A single sample gave rise to the 25 T cell receptor beta chains below, sequenced in a study of blood T cell repertoires in COVID-19. The data were produced by immunoSEQ multiplex PCR, yet TCRdb's version contains in-frame clones alone and is incomplete. This sample carries some 99,000 clones, roughly 90% of them seen once, and the ten largest clones take around 4%. Sequencing used peripheral blood. The receptors shown here come from a human donor with COVID-19, enrolled during active disease. The donor label of this sample is uncertain.

This clone was detected only a few times. The chain has TRBV4-1 and TRBJ2-1, with 13 bases fitting TRBD2. Per the germline V gene, CDR1 is MGHRA and CDR2 is YSYEKL. The junction had 15 bases not matched to a gene; V was cut back by 3 bases and J by 10 bases. This CDR3 contains 18 residues. This chain's CDR3 is CASSQMTSGRPFPGEQFF. The CDR3 DNA follows: TGCGCCAGCAGCCAGATGACTAGCGGGAGGCCCTTCCCGGGGGAGCAGTTCTTC.

The chain links TRBV5-1 to TRBJ2-5, with D perhaps TRBD2 (6 bases). There are 14 residues in the CDR3. Germline V gene data show CDR1 as SGHRS and CDR2 as YFSETQ. Trimming took 2 bases from V and 4 from J, leaving 12 bases between them. The CDR3 here is CASSLGGERETQYF. The DNA for the CDR3 is TGCGCCAGCAGCTTAGGAGGGGAGCGAGAGACCCAGTACTTC.

The chain couples TRBV5-4 to TRBJ2-5, with 8 bases aligning to TRBD1. V was pared by 4 bases and J by 3 bases, with 8 bases of the junction left unmatched. Germline CDR1 and CDR2: SGHNT and YYREEE (reference sequence). The CDR3 runs to 15 residues. CDR3: CASSPDRGVEETQYF. The CDR3 bases are TGTGCCAGCAGCCCTGACAGGGGTGTAGAAGAGACCCAGTACTTC.

The CDR3 nucleotides read TGTGCCAGCAGTTACTCGCGGGGGGAATCCTACAATGAGCAGTTCTTC. It encodes CASSYSRGESYNEQFF. The gene calls are TRBV6-5 and TRBJ2-1; 8 positions match TRBD2. The V gene's germline CDR1 is MNHEY and CDR2 SVGAGI. V lost 0 bases to trimming and J lost 1 base; unmatched junction nucleotides: 2. The CDR3 spans 16 residues.

The V and J genes are TRBV11-2 and TRBJ1-1; 7 positions match TRBD1. The trim removed 4 bases at V and 1 base at J, leaving 6 bases unmatched. The germline V gene encodes CDR1 SGHAT and CDR2 FQNNGV. The CDR3 extends over 15 amino acids. The CDR3 nucleotides read TGTGCCAGCAGCTCACCACAGGGGACGAACACTGAAGCTTTCTTT. Translating it yields CASSSPQGTNTEAFF.

The chain has TRBV11-3 and TRBJ2-5; TRBD1 matches 7 bases. Unmatched junction bases numbered 3, after V lost 1 base and J lost 1 base. The CDR3 consists of 15 residues. The germline gives CDR1 SGHNT, CDR2 YENEEA. The CDR3 DNA follows: TGTGCCAGCAGCTTAGGGGCAGGGGGCCAAGAGACCCAGTACTTC. It translates to CASSLGAGGQETQYF.

This clone was counted between two and nine times. The rearrangement uses TRBV19 and TRBJ2-2; a possible D gene is TRBD2 (5 bases). The germline V gene has CDR1 LNHDA and CDR2 SQIVND (reference sequence). The CDR3 sequence is 15 residues long. Trimming stripped 6 bases from V and 3 bases from J, with 14 bases between. Written as DNA, the CDR3 is TGTGCCAGTAGGCTCGGAGGTATCTACACCGGGGAGCTGTTTTTT. This translates into CASRLGGIYTGELFF.

This clone was observed a handful of times. The genes are TRBV11-2 and TRBJ1-1; 9 nucleotides line up with TRBD1. V lost 5 bases and J lost 5; bases outside the gene matches: 9. Per the germline V gene, CDR1 is SGHAT and CDR2 is FQNNGV. The CDR3 contains 15 residues. CDR3 protein: CASSDRTGEKTEAFF. In DNA form, the CDR3 reads TGTGCCAGCAGCGATCGGACAGGGGAAAAAACTGAAGCTTTCTTT.

The chain uses TRBV27 and TRBJ1-2; D gene unclear. Germline V gives CDR1 MNHEY, CDR2 SMNVEV (reference sequence). The ends were cut back, 0 bases at V and 0 bases at J, with 8 bases in the middle. There are 15 residues in the CDR3. CDR3 sequence reads: CASSLSWQSNYGYTF. DNA for the CDR3: TGTGCCAGCAGTTTATCGTGGCAGTCTAACTATGGCTACACCTTC.

The gene calls are TRBV18 and TRBJ2-7, with TRBD1 identical over 10 bases. There are 16 residues in the CDR3. V shed 4 bases and J 6 bases; nucleotides not matched to a gene: 12. The germline gives CDR1 KGHSH, CDR2 LQKENI. The CDR3 nucleotides are TGTGCCAGCTCACTACCGGCGGGGGACAGGGGTTTCGAGCAGTACTTC. Translation: CASSLPAGDRGFEQYF.

This rearrangement joins TRBV19 to TRBJ1-2; possible D gene TRBD1, 5 bases. This CDR3 is 16 amino acids long. The germline V gene encodes CDR1 LNHDA and CDR2 SQIVND (reference sequence). With 0 bases removed from V and 0 bases from J, the gap between germline ends came to 11 bases. CDR3 amino acids: CASSIDAGPTNYGYTF. CDR3 nucleotide sequence: TGTGCCAGTAGTATAGATGCAGGGCCTACTAACTATGGCTACACCTTC. The full variable domain, completed using reference TRBV19 and TRBJ1-2, is DGGITQSPKYLFRKEGQNVTLSCEQNLNHDAMYWYRQDPGQGLRLIYYSQIVNDFQKGDIAEGYSVSREKKESFPLTVTSAQKNPTAFYLCASSIDAGPTNYGYTFGSGTRLTVV.

V usage is TRBV4-1 and J usage is TRBJ2-5; D is uncertain. This CDR3 is 13 amino acids long. Germline CDR1 MGHRA, CDR2 YSYEKL. Trimming shortened V by 0 bases and J by 7 bases, and 9 bases separated the two germline ends. The CDR3 DNA is TGCGCCAGCAGCCAAGACCCCCCGGGGACCCAGTACTTC. Translated: CASSQDPPGTQYF.

The chain recombines TRBV13 with TRBJ2-2, with 7 bases lining up with TRBD2. Losses at the gene ends were 5 bases for V and 5 bases for J; bases not matched to a gene: 11. CDR1 is PRHDT and CDR2 is FYEKMQ in the germline V gene (reference sequence). This CDR3 has 16 residues. In nucleotides, the CDR3 is TGTGCCAGCAGCCCGTGGGTGCCCGGGGGGACCGGGGAGCTGTTTTTT. Translating gives CASSPWVPGGTGELFF.

The chain links TRBV18 to TRBJ1-6; 7 bases agree with TRBD1. The length of the CDR3 is 15 residues. The ends lost 6 bases at V and 9 bases at J; junction bases unmatched: 11. Germline CDR1 is KGHSH and CDR2 is LQKENI. In DNA, the CDR3 is TGTGCCAGCTCCCGGGGGGGCAGGGGGTCTTCACCCCTCCACTTT. Protein product: CASSRGGRGSSPLHF.

This clone has more than one count but fewer than ten. J is TRBJ2-6 and V is TRBV5-1; a weak D match, TRBD2 (6 bases). Per the germline V gene, CDR1 is SGHRS and CDR2 is YFSETQ. The CDR3 covers 16 residues. The V gene lost 0 bases and the J gene lost 4 bases, with 11 bases spanning the gap. DNA of the CDR3: TGCGCCAGCAGCTTGGGGGCGGGGAACGGGGCCAACGTCCTGACTTTC. Amino acids: CASSLGAGNGANVLTF.

The chain carries TRBV5-4 and TRBJ2-5; D not resolved. Germline-derived CDR1 and CDR2 are SGHNT and YYREEE (reference sequence). Trimming took 7 bases from V and 4 from J, leaving 11 bases between them. The CDR3 sequence is 12 residues long. This chain's CDR3 is CASHANLETQYF. In nucleotides, the CDR3 is TGTGCCAGCCACGCGAACCTAGAGACCCAGTACTTC.

This chain links TRBV5-4 with TRBJ2-3; 14 nucleotides agree with TRBD2. Trimming took 4 bases from V and 0 from J; bases not matched to a gene: 13. CDR3 length: 20 amino acids. Germline values: CDR1 SGHNT, CDR2 YYREEE (reference sequence). The CDR3 reads CASSPGLAGGSRLSTDTQYF. CDR3 bases: TGTGCCAGCAGCCCAGGACTAGCGGGGGGAAGCCGCCTTAGCACAGATACGCAGTATTTT.

V gene TRBV29-1 combines with J gene TRBJ2-7; D might be TRBD2 (5 bases). Germline V gene data show CDR1 as SQVTM and CDR2 as ANQGSEA. The CDR3 runs to 13 residues. The V end was cut by 4 bases, the J end by 0 bases, with 10 bases between. Written as DNA, the CDR3 is TGCAGCGTTGCGGGATTAAGCTCCTACGAGCAGTACTTC. Translated: CSVAGLSSYEQYF.

The rearrangement links TRBV2 to TRBJ1-6; D is perhaps TRBD1 (6 bases). Deletions cut 5 bases from V and 8 bases from J, with 16 bases between. Germline values: CDR1 SNHLY, CDR2 FYNNEI. There are 15 residues in the CDR3. The CDR3 is CASSLYRVSDSPLHF. The CDR3 DNA sequence: TGTGCCAGCAGTTTATACAGGGTATCGGATTCACCCCTCCACTTT.

This clone was seen once. The rearrangement links TRBV11-2 to TRBJ2-7; a weak D match, TRBD1 (5 bases). Germline values: CDR1 SGHAT, CDR2 FQNNGV. The V and J ends lost 6 bases and 0 bases respectively, with 15 bases between them. The CDR3 consists of 15 residues. CDR3 amino acids: CASSLTGAYSYEQYF. The DNA of the CDR3 is TGTGCCAGCAGTCTTACAGGTGCCTACTCCTACGAGCAGTACTTC.

The gene calls are TRBV15 and TRBJ1-2; 9 positions agree with TRBD1. Germline values: CDR1 LNHNV, CDR2 YYDKDF (reference sequence). This CDR3 spans 15 amino acids. V lost 2 bases, J lost 4 bases, and 5 bases stayed unmatched. CDR3 residues: CATSRTGGAGYGYTF. CDR3 nucleotide sequence: TGTGCCACCAGCAGAACAGGGGGCGCGGGCTATGGCTACACCTTC.

This sequence joins TRBV29-1 and TRBJ1-3; TRBD1 is a possible D gene (5 bases). The V and J ends lost 3 bases and 14 bases respectively, with 14 bases between them. This CDR3 region has 11 residues. Per the germline V gene, CDR1 is SQVTM and CDR2 is ANQGSEA. The CDR3 DNA reads as TGCAGCGTTGAGGTGGGCCAGGGATTATATTTT. It translates to CSVEVGQGLYF.

This rearrangement joins TRBV5-6 to TRBJ2-5; D is perhaps TRBD2 (6 bases). Trimming removed 3 bases at V and 5 bases at J, with 11 bases between. Germline CDR1 is SGHDT and CDR2 is YYEEEE. The CDR3 sequence is 13 residues long. The CDR3 coding sequence is TGTGCCAGCAGCTGGAATGGGAGGGAGACCCAGTACTTC. Protein: CASSWNGRETQYF.

The CDR3 region is CASSVLGGGSGNTIYF. CDR3 DNA: TGTGCCAGCAGCGTCCTGGGCGGGGGCTCTGGAAACACCATATATTTT. This chain links TRBV9 with TRBJ1-3; the D gene is possibly TRBD1 (5 bases). The V end was cut by 2 bases, the J end by 0 bases, with 12 bases between. This CDR3 spans 16 amino acids. CDR1 SGDLS and CDR2 YYNGEE come from the germline V gene.

With regard to this clone: This CDR3 is also generated by other DNA sequences in the sample. The J gene is TRBJ2-2, the V gene TRBV30, with D perhaps TRBD2 (6 bases). Trimming took 0 bases from V and 5 from J, leaving 10 bases between them. This CDR3 has 14 amino acids. Germline CDR1 is GTSNPN and CDR2 is SVGIG (reference sequence). CDR3 nucleotides: TGTGCCTGGAGTGTAGGTGGGGGGACCGGGGAGCTGTTTTTT. This sequence encodes CAWSVGGGTGELFF.